This TCR beta chain stems from a study of blood T cell repertoires in COVID-19. In the study overall: T cells, B-cell-depleted T cells, or PBMCs provided the cDNA or gDNA that served as material.

In the original workflow: Amplified reference gene primers provided the basis for estimating nucleated cell counts. Produced via immunoSEQ multiplex PCR; TCRdb's table is partial and in-frame only. V and J calls and clone size are as listed in that table; D and trimming were resolved from the DNA. There are around 320,000 clones in the sample; about 85% occur only once, and roughly 2.3% lies in the top ten. In this sample, this clone turned up once. This CDR3 spans 17 amino acids. The germline gives CDR1 SSHAT, CDR2 FNYEAQ (reference sequence). V lost 4 bases, J lost 7 bases, and 15 bases stayed unmatched.

Sequencing was performed on peripheral blood. The TCR originated in a man younger than 35 with active or convalescent COVID-19. The chain carries TRBV7-7 and TRBJ2-5; TRBD1 matches at 10 bases. The CDR3: CASSSNLDRGGLGTQYF. CDR3 coding DNA: TGTGCCAGCAGCTCCAATCTGGACAGGGGGGGCTTGGGGACCCAGTACTTC.